Listed below are T cell receptor beta chains from one sample, sequenced in a study of cytomegalovirus exposure and HLA in healthy donors. The assay was immunoSEQ multiplex PCR, and TCRdb's table has in-frame clones only and misses some. The table for this sample gives tens of thousands of clones. Material: PBMCs. Receptors were obtained from a man between 35 and 55 years old in good health and CMV-seronegative. CDR3s include the opening cysteine and the closing phenylalanine or tryptophan. The D gene is left open where the match is weak.

D gene	V gene	J gene	CDR3 protein	CDR3 DNA
NA	TRBV7-2	TRBJ2-5	CASSLARTEQETQYF	TGTGCCAGCAGCTTAGCAAGGACTGAACAAGAGACCCAGTACTTC
TRBD2	TRBV9	TRBJ2-1	CASSILLAGGQNEQFF	TGTGCCAGCAGCATCCTCCTAGCGGGGGGGCAGAATGAGCAGTTCTTC
NA	TRBV18	TRBJ2-5	CASSPGTGVETQYF	TGTGCCAGCTCACCCGGGACGGGGGTAGAGACCCAGTACTTC
NA	TRBV18	TRBJ1-2	CASSPEGQPYGYTF	TGTGCCAGCTCCCCAGAGGGACAACCCTATGGCTACACCTTC
NA	TRBV5-8	TRBJ1-2	CASSPRGVYGYTF	TGTGCCAGCAGCCCACGGGGGGTCTATGGCTACACCTTC
NA	TRBV7-3	TRBJ2-6	CASSRDSGANVLTF	TGTGCCAGCAGTCGGGACTCTGGGGCCAACGTCCTGACTTTC
NA	TRBV11-2	TRBJ2-7	CASSGLQPTYEQYF	TGTGCCAGCAGTGGACTACAGCCGACCTACGAGCAGTACTTC
TRBD1	TRBV6-1	TRBJ2-7	CASSGQGRGEQYF	TGTGCCAGCAGTGGACAGGGCCGAGGGGAGCAGTACTTC
TRBD2	TRBV5-1	TRBJ2-3	CASSSTTSGAGDTQYF	TGCGCCAGCAGCTCTACTACTAGCGGGGCTGGAGATACGCAGTATTTT
TRBD1	TRBV18	TRBJ2-7	CASSPRQGFGEQYF	TGTGCCAGCTCACCGCGACAGGGCTTTGGCGAGCAGTACTTC
NA	TRBV15	TRBJ2-3	CATSRRRGPRADTQYF	TGTGCCACCAGCAGAAGGAGGGGACCACGTGCAGATACGCAGTATTTT
TRBD1	TRBV19	TRBJ2-1	CASSIGRDRVVNEQFF	TGTGCCAGTAGTATAGGGCGGGACAGGGTGGTGAATGAGCAGTTCTTC
NA	TRBV2	TRBJ1-2	CASSIVGTRSNYGYTF	TGTGCCAGCAGTATCGTAGGGACACGGTCTAACTATGGCTACACCTTC
NA	TRBV18	TRBJ2-4	CASSPPITEGLAKNIQYF	TGTGCCAGCTCACCACCGATTACTGAGGGTCTAGCCAAAAACATTCAGTACTTC
TRBD1	TRBV5-1	TRBJ2-3	CASSWTGADTQYF	TGCGCCAGCAGCTGGACAGGGGCAGATACGCAGTATTTT
TRBD1	TRBV29-1	TRBJ1-1	CSVILGQGTEAFF	TGCAGCGTAATCTTGGGACAGGGAACTGAAGCTTTCTTT
TRBD1	TRBV4-1	TRBJ2-6	CASSQPPGQSKRGANVLTF	TGCGCCAGCAGCCAACCCCCGGGACAGTCTAAAAGAGGGGCCAACGTCCTGACTTTC
NA	TRBV19	TRBJ1-2	CASSSDSTDPYGYTF	TGTGCCAGTAGCTCGGACAGTACCGACCCATATGGCTACACCTTC
TRBD1	TRBV23-1	TRBJ2-7	CASSHPGQGFTLGEQYF	TGCGCCAGCAGTCACCCGGGACAGGGGTTTACTTTGGGCGAGCAGTACTTC
TRBD2	TRBV7-2	TRBJ2-3	CASSLGTTTDTQYF	TGTGCCAGCAGCCTAGGGACTACCACAGATACGCAGTATTTT
NA	TRBV19	TRBJ1-1	CASSIGGQVTEAFF	TGTGCCAGTAGTATAGGGGGCCAGGTGACTGAAGCTTTCTTT
NA	TRBV2	TRBJ2-3	CASSDQRSTFADTQYF	TGTGCCAGCAGTGACCAGAGGTCCACTTTTGCAGATACGCAGTATTTT
NA	TRBV11-2	TRBJ2-1	CASSLRGSGYSNEQFF	TGTGCCAGCAGCTTACGGGGTAGCGGATATTCCAATGAGCAGTTCTTC
TRBD1	TRBV11-2	TRBJ2-4	CASSLQGVSNIQYF	TGTGCCAGCAGCTTACAGGGGGTCTCTAACATTCAGTACTTC